The present T cell receptor beta chain was sequenced within a study of early T cells in non-severe SARS-CoV-2 infection. As for the study in general: Sequencing used unsorted whole-blood bulk RNA, so chains lack pairing.

Unique molecular identifiers were attached to individual cDNA molecules. MiXCR was run by TCRdb on the 5' RACE reads, yielding one entry per CDR3 protein. The sample has 64,000 or so distinct CDR3 sequences, roughly 13% seen once; the top ten hold around 4.2%. The trim removed 2 bases at V and 0 bases at J, leaving 4 bases unmatched. The CDR3 consists of 16 residues. The sequence derives from an adult who was a healthcare worker with PCR-confirmed SARS-CoV-2 infection or an uninfected control (not recorded which). V usage is TRBV12-3 or TRBV12-4 and J usage is TRBJ2-3; TRBD1 matches 8 bases. The sequenced material came from whole blood. CDR3 sequence (DNA): TGTGCCAGCAGTTTAAGACAGGGGTCTAGCACAGATACGCAGTATTTT. This sequence encodes CASSLRQGSSTDTQYF.